This TCR beta chain originates from a study of cytomegalovirus exposure and HLA in healthy donors. The table came from immunoSEQ multiplex PCR; TCRdb's copy has only in-frame clones and leaves some out. The sample has a few hundred thousand clones, 88% seen once. This CDR3 has 14 residues. Trimming removed 5 bases at V and 4 bases at J, with 15 bases between. Germline assignment: CDR1 SGDLS and CDR2 YYNGEE. This receptor was identified in a man aged 25 to 45 in good health and CMV-seronegative. Sequencing was done on a sample of PBMCs. The rearrangement joins TRBV9 to TRBJ1-1, with TRBD1 as a possible D gene (6 bases). CDR3 bases: TGTGCCAGCAGAAACACAGGGAAGGGCACTGAAGCTTTCTTT. Amino acids: CASRNTGKGTEAFF.